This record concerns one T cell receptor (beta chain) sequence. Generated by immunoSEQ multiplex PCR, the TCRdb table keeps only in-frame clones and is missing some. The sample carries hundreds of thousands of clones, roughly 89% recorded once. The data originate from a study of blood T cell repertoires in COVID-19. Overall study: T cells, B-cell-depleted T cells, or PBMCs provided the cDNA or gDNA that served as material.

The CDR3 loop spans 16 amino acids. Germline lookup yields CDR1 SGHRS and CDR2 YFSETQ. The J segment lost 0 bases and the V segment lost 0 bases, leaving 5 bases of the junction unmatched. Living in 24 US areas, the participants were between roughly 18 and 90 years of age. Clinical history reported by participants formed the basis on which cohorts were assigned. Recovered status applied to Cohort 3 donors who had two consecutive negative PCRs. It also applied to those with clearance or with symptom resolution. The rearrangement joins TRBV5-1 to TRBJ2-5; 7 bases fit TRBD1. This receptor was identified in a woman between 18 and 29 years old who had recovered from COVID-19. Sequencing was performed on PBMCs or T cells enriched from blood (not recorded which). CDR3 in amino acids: CASSLGDREYQETQYF. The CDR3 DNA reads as TGCGCCAGCAGCTTGGGCGACAGGGAGTACCAAGAGACCCAGTACTTC.